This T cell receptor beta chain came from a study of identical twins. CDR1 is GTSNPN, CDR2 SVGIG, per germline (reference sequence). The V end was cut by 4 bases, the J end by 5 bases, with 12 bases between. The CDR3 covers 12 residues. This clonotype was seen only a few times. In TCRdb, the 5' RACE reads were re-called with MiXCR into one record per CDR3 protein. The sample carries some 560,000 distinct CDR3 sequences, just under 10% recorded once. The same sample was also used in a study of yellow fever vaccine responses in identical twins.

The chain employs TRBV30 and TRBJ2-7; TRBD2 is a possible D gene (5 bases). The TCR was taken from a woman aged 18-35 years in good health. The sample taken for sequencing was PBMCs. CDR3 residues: CAWKPSTHEQYF. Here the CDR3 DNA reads TGTGCCTGGAAGCCTAGCACCCACGAGCAGTACTTC.